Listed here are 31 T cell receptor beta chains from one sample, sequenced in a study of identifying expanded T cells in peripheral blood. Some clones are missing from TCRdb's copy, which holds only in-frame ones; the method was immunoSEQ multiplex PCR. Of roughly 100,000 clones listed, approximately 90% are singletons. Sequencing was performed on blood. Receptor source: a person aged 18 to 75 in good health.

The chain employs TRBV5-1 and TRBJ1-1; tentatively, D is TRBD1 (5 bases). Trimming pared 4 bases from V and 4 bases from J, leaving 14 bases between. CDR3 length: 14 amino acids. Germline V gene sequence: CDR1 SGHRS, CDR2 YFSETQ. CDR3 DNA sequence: TGCGCCAGCAGCCGAACTCTCGGGGGCACTGAAGCTTTCTTT. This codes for CASSRTLGGTEAFF.

The DNA for the CDR3 is TGTGCCAGCTCCAAACCCCTGGGGGGGGGCCGATCTAATGAAAAACTGTTTTTT. Protein product: CASSKPLGGGRSNEKLFF. The chain is built from TRBV28 and TRBJ1-4, with D maybe TRBD1 (6 bases). The CDR3 extends over 18 amino acids. Trimming removed 8 bases from V and 3 bases from J, with 25 bases in between. CDR1 is MDHEN, CDR2 SYDVKM, per germline. Complete variable domain (other parts from reference TRBV28 and TRBJ1-4): DVKVTQSSRYLVKRTGEKVFLECVQDMDHENMFWYRQDPGLGLRLIYFSYDVKMKEKGDIPEGYSVSREKKERFSLILESASTNQTSMYLCASSKPLGGGRSNEKLFFGSGTQLSVL.

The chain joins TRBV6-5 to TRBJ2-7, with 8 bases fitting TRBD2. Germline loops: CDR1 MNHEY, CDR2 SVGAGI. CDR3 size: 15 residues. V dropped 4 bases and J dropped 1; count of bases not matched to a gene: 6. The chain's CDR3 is CASSSPREVSYEQYF. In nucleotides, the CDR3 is TGTGCCAGCAGTTCGCCGCGGGAGGTTTCCTACGAGCAGTACTTC.

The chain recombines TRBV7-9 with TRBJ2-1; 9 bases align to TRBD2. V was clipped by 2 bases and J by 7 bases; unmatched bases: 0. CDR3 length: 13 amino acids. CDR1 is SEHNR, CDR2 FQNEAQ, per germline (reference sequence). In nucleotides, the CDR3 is TGTGCCAGCAGCTTACTAGCGGGGAATGAGCAGTTCTTC. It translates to CASSLLAGNEQFF.

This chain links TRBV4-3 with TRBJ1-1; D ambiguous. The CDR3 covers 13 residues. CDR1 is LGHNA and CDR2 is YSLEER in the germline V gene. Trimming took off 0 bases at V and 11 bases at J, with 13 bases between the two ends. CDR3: CASSQDRGLLAFF. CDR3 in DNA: TGCGCCAGCAGCCAAGATAGAGGACTTTTGGCTTTCTTT.

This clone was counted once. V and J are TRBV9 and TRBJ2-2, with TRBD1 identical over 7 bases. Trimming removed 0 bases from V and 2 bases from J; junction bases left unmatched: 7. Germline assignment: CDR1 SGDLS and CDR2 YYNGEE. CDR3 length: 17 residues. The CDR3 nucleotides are TGTGCCAGCAGCGTAGTGTTAGGGACAGAAAACACCGGGGAGCTGTTTTTT. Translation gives CASSVVLGTENTGELFF.

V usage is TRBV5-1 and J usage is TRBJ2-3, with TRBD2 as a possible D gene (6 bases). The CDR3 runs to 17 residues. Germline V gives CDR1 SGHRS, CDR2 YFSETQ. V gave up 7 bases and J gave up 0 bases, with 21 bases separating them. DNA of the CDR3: TGCGCCAGCCAACCCGTGTCGGGGGTCTCAAGCACAGATACGCAGTATTTT. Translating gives CASQPVSGVSSTDTQYF.

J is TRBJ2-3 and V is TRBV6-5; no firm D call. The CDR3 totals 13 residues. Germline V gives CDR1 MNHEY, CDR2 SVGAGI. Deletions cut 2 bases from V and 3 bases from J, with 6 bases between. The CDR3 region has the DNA TGTGCCAGCAGTTACGTAAGAACAGATACGCAGTATTTT. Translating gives CASSYVRTDTQYF.

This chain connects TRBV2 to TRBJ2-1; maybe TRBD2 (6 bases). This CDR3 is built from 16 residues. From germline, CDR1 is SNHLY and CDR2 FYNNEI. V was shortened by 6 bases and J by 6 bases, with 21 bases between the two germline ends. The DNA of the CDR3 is TGTGCCAGCAGCGCTCTAGGGACTTCCCCACGCAATGAGCAGTTCTTC. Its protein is CASSALGTSPRNEQFF. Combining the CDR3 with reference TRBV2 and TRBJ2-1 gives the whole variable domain EPEVTQTPSHQVTQMGQEVILRCVPISNHLYFYWYRQILGQKVEFLVSFYNNEISEKSEIFDDQFSVERPDGSNFTLKIRSTKLEDSAMYFCASSALGTSPRNEQFFGPGTRLTVL.

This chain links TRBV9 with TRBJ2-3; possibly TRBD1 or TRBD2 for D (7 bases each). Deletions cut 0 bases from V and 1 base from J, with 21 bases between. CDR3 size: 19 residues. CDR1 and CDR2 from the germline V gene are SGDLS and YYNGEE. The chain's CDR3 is CASSVATTGTTGRTDTQYF. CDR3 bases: TGTGCCAGCAGCGTAGCGACGACAGGGACTACCGGCCGCACAGATACGCAGTATTTT.

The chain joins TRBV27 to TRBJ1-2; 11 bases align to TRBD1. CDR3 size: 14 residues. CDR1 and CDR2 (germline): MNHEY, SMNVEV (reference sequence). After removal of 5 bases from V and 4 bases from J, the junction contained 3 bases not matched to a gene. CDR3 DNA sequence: TGTGCCAGCAGTATTGGGACAGGGGGCTATGGCTACACCTTC. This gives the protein CASSIGTGGYGYTF.

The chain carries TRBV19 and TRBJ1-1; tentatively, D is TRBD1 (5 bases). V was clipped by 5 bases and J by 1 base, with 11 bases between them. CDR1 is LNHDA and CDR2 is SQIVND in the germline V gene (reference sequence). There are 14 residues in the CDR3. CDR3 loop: CASSPGTENTEAFF. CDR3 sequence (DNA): TGTGCCAGTAGTCCAGGGACCGAGAACACTGAAGCTTTCTTT.

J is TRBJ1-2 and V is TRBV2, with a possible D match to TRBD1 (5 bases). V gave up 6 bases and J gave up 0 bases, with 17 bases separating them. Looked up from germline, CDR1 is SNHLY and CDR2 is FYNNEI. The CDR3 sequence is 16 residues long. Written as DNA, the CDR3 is TGTGCCAGCAGCTACAGACAGACACAGCCTAACTATGGCTACACCTTC. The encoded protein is CASSYRQTQPNYGYTF.

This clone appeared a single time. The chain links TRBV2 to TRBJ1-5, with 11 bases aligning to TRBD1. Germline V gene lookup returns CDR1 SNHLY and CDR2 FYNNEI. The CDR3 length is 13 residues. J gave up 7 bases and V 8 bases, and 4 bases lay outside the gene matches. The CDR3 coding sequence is TGTGCCAGCCGGGACAGGGGGGTCCAGCCCCAGCATTTT. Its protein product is CASRDRGVQPQHF.

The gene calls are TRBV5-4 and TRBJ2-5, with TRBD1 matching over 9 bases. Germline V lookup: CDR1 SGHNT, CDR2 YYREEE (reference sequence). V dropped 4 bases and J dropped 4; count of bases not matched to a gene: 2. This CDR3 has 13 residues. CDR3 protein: CASSPDRGETQYF. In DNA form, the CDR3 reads TGTGCCAGCAGCCCGGACAGGGGAGAGACCCAGTACTTC.

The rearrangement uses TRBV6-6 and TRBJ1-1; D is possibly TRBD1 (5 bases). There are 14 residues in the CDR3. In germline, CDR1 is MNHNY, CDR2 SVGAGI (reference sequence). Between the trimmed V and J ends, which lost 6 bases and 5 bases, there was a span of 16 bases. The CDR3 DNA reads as TGTGCCAGCAGCGCCACAGGCCGGGGTACTGAAGCTTTCTTT. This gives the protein CASSATGRGTEAFF.

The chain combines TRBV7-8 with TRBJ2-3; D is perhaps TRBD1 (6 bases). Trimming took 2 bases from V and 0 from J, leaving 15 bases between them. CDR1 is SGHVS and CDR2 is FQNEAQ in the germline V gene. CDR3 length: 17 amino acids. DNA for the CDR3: TGTGCCAGCAGCTTAAGGGTGGGGGCTTCTAGCACAGATACGCAGTATTTT. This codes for CASSLRVGASSTDTQYF.

The CDR3 nucleotides are TGTGCCTGGAGTGTATCACCCACTCAGCCCCAGCATTTT. Translated, it gives CAWSVSPTQPQHF. The V call is TRBV30, the J call TRBJ1-5; no clear D. The CDR3 totals 13 residues. Trimming cost V 0 bases and J 6 bases, with 9 bases left between them. Looked up from germline, CDR1 is GTSNPN and CDR2 is SVGIG (reference sequence).

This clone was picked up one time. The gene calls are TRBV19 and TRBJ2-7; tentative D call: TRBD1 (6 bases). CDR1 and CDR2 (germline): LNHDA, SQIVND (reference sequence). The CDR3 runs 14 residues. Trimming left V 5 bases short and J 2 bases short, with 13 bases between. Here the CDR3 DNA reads TGTGCCAGTAGTGAGGACAGTTGGACCTACGAGCAGTACTTC. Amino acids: CASSEDSWTYEQYF.

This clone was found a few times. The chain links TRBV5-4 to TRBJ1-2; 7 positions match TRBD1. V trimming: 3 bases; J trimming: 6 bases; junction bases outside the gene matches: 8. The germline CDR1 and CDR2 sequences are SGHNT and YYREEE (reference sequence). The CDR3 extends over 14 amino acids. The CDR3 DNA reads TGTGCCAGCAGCTCCGGGACAGCCCGGAATGGCTACACCTTC. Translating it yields CASSSGTARNGYTF.

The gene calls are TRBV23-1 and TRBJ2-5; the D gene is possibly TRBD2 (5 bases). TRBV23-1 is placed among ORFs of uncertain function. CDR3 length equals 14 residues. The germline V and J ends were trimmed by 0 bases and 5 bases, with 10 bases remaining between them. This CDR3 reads CASSQSGPGETQYF. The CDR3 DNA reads TGCGCCAGCAGTCAATCCGGCCCGGGGGAGACCCAGTACTTC.

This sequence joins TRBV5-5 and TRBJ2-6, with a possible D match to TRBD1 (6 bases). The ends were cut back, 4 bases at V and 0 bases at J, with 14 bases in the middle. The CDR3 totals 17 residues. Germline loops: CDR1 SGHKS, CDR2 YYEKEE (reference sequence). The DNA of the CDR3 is TGTGCCAGCAGCAACCGGGACATAGTCTCTGGGGCCAACGTCCTGACTTTC. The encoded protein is CASSNRDIVSGANVLTF.

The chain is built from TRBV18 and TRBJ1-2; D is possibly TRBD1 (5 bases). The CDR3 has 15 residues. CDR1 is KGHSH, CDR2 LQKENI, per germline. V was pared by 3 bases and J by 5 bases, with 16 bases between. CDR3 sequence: CASSPSEDTIYGYTF. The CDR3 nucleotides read TGTGCCAGCTCACCGTCCGAGGACACCATTTATGGCTACACCTTC.

The CDR3, as DNA: TGTGCCAGTAGTCCAGGGGGATATTTAACCGGGGAGCTGTTTTTT. Its translation: CASSPGGYLTGELFF. The chain has TRBV19 and TRBJ2-2, with 7 bases fitting TRBD1. The germline V gene has CDR1 LNHDA and CDR2 SQIVND (reference sequence). V dropped 5 bases and J dropped 5; count of bases not matched to a gene: 8. CDR3 size: 15 residues.

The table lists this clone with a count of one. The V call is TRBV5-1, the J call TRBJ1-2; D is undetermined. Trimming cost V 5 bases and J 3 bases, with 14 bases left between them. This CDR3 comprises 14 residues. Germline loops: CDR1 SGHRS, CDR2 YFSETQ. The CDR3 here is CASRPDIMDYGYTF. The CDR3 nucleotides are TGCGCCAGCAGACCAGACATAATGGACTATGGCTACACCTTC.

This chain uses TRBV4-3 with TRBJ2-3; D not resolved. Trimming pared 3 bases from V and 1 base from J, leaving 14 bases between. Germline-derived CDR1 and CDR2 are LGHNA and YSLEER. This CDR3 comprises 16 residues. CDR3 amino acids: CASSQILTQGTDTQYF. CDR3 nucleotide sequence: TGCGCCAGCAGCCAGATTCTTACCCAGGGCACAGATACGCAGTATTTT.

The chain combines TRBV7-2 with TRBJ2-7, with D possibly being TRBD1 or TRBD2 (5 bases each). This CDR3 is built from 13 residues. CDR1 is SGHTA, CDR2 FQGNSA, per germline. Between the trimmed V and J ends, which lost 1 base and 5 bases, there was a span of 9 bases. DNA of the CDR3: TGTGCCAGCAGCTTAGGAGGGGCTGACGAGCAGTACTTC. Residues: CASSLGGADEQYF.

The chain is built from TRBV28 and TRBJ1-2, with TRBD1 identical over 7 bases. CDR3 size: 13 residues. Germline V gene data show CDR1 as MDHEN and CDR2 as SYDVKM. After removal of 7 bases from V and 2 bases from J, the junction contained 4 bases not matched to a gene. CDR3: CASNLGQNYGYTF. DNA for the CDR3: TGTGCCAGCAACCTGGGACAGAACTATGGCTACACCTTC.

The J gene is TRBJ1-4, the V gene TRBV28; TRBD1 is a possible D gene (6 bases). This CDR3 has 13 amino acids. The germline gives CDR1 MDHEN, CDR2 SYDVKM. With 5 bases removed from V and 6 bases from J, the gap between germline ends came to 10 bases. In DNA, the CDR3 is TGTGCCAGCAGTCGGACAGTGGATGAAAAACTGTTTTTT. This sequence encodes CASSRTVDEKLFF.

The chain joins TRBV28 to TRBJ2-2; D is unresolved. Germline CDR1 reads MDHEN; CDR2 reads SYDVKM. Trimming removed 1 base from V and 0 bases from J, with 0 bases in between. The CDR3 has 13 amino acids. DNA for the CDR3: TGTGCCAGCAGTTTATCGAACACCGGGGAGCTGTTTTTT. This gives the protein CASSLSNTGELFF. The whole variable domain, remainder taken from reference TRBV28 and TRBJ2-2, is DVKVTQSSRYLVKRTGEKVFLECVQDMDHENMFWYRQDPGLGLRLIYFSYDVKMKEKGDIPEGYSVSREKKERFSLILESASTNQTSMYLCASSLSNTGELFFGEGSRLTVL.

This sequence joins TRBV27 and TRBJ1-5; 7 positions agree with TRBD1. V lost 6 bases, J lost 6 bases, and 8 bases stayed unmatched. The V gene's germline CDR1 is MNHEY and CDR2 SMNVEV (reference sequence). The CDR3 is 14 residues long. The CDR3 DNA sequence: TGTGCCAGCAGCCCAGACAGGGTGGTTCAGCCCCAGCATTTT. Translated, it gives CASSPDRVVQPQHF.